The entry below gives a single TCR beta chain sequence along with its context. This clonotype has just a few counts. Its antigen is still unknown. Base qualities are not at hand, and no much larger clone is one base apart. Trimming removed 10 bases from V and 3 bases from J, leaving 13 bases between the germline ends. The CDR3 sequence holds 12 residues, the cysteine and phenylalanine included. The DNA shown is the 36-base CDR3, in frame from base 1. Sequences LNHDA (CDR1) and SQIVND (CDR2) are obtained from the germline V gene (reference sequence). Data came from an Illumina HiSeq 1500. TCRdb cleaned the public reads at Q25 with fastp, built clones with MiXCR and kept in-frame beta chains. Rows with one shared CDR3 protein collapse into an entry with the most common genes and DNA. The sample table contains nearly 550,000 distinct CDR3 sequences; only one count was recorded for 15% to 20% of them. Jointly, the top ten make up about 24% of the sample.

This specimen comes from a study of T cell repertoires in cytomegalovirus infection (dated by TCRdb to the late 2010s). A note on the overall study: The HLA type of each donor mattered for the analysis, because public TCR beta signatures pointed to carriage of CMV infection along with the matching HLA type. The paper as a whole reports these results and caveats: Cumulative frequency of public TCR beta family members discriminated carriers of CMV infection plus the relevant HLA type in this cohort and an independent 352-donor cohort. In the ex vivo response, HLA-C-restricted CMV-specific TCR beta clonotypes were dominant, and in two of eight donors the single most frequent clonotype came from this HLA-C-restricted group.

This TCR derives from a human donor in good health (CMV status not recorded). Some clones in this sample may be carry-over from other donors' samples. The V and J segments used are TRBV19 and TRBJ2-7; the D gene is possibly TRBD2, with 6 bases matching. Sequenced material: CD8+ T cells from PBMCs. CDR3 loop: CATSVGGYEQYF. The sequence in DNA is TGTGCCACCTCGGTGGGGGGCTACGAGCAGTACTTC.